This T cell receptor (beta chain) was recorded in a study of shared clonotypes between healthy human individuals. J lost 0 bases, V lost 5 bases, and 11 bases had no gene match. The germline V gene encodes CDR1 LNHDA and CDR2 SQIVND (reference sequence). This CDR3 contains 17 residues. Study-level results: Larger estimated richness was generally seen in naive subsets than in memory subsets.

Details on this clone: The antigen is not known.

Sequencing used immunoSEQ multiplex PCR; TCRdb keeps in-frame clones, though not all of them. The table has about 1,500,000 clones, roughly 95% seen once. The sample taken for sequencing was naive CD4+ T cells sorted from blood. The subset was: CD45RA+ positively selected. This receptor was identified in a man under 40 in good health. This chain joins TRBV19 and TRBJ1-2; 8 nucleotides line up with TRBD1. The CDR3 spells CASSPRDRGEANYGYTF. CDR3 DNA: TGTGCCAGTAGTCCAAGAGACAGGGGCGAAGCTAACTATGGCTACACCTTC.